Reported below is one TCR beta chain. Its antigen is as yet unknown. The data originate from a study of Ad26.COV2.S vaccination and SARS-CoV-2 variants. The overall study: Donor was assigned to the Ad26.COV2.S arm of trial COV1001. Study-level findings and limits: Estimates derived from TCR breadth and depth analyses may have underestimated total T cell responses. It was vaccine recipients, not placebo recipients, who had the higher spike-specific TCR breadth.

Germline lookup yields CDR1 MRHNA and CDR2 SNTAGT. The CDR3 extends over 15 amino acids. The V end lost 0 bases, the J end lost 1 base, and 6 bases lay between the germline ends. Here immunoSEQ multiplex PCR was the method, and the copy in TCRdb shows in-frame clones only, minus some. In the table there are some 300,000 clones, over 80% of which are singletons. Treatment: over 15 received Ad26.COV2.S at low or high dose, single or two shots; five or six received placebo; per-sample allocation not given. Repertoires come from day 63 after the first vaccine or placebo injection. Adults aged 18-55 years in Boston included the donor.

V gene TRBV6-4 combines with J gene TRBJ2-2; weak D call: TRBD2 (6 bases). This specimen was peripheral blood, taken in a trial of Ad26.COV2.S vaccine versus placebo. The sequence came from a person aged 18-60 years who received the Ad26.COV2.S COVID-19 vaccine or a placebo. The CDR3 loop reads CASSDSEGNTGELFF. The DNA of the CDR3 is TGTGCCAGCAGTGACTCGGAGGGGAACACCGGGGAGCTGTTTTTT.